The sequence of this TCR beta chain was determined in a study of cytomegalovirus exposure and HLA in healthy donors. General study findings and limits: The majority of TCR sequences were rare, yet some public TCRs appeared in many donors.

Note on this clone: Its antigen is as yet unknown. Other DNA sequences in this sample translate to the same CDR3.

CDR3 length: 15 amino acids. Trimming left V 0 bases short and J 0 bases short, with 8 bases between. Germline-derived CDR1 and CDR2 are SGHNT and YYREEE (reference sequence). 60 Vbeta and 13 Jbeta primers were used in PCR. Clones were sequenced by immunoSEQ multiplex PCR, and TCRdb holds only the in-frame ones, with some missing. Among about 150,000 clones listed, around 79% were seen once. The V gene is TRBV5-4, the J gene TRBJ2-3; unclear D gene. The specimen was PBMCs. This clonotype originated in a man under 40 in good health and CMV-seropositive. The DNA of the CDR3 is TGTGCCAGCAGCTTGGGGTCAGGTAGCACAGATACGCAGTATTTT. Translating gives CASSLGSGSTDTQYF.